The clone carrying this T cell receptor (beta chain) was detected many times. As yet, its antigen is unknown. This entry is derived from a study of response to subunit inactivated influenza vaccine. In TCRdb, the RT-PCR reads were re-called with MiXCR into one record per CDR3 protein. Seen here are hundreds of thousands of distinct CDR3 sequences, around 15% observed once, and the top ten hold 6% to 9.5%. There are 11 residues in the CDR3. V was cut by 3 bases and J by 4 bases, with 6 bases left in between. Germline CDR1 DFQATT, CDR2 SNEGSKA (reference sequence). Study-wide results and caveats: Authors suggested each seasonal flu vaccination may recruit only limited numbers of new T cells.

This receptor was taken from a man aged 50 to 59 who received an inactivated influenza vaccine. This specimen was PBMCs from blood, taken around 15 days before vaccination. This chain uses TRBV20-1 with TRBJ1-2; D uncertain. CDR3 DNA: TGCAGTGCTAGTGCCGGCTATGGCTACACCTTC. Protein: CSASAGYGYTF.